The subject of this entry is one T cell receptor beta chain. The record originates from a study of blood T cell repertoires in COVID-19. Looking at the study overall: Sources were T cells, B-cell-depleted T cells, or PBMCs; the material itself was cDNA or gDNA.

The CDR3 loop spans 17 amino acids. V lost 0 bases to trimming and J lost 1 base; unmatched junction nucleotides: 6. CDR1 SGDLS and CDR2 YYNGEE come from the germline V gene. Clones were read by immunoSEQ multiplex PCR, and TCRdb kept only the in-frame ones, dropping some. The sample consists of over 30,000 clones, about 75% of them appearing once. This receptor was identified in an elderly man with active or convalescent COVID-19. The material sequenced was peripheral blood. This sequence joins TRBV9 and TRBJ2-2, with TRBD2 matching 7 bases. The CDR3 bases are TGTGCCAGCAGCGTAGATCCTAGCGGCTTGAACACCGGGGAGCTGTTTTTT. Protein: CASSVDPSGLNTGELFF.